This T cell receptor (beta chain) was identified in a study of tumor and adjacent non-tumor tissue in lung cancer. The wider study: Aged about 30 to 76 years, patients included fewer than 11 men and five or six women with stage I to III disease. Samples averaged about 3.8 million productive TCRbeta reads each.

CDR1 and CDR2 (germline): SQVTM, ANQGSEA. The CDR3 spans 14 residues. The V and J ends lost 6 bases and 9 bases respectively, with 21 bases between them. No cell sorting was done before RNA was extracted from the tissue. Three rounds of nested PCR, following a modified ARM-PCR protocol, produced the TCRbeta library. From the multiplex PCR reads, TCRdb called clonotypes with MiXCR, one entry per CDR3 protein. Of more than 70,000 distinct CDR3 sequences listed, around three fifths are singletons. This clonotype was detected a few times. Antigen unknown. Study-level points and caveats: TCR diversity was significantly greater in tumor than normal lung tissue.

The material sequenced was lung tumor tissue. The TCR was taken from a man in his 70s with non-small cell lung cancer. This chain joins TRBV29-1 and TRBJ2-1; tentatively, D is TRBD2 (7 bases). In nucleotides, the CDR3 is TGCAGCGTAACCGGGGGGCTAAGGGGGGGTGAGCAGTTCTTC. Translated, it gives CSVTGGLRGGEQFF.